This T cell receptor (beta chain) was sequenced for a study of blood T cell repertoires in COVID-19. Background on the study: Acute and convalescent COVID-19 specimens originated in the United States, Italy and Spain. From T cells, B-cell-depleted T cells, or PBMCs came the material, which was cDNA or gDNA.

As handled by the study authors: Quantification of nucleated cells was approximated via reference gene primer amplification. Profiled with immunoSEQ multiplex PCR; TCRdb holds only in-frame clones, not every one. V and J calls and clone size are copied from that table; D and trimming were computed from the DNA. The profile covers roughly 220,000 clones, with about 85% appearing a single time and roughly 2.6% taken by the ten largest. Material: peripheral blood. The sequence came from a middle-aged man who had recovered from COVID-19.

CDR3 bases: TGTGCCAGCGGGGGGGGAGCTCTAGGTGAAAAACTGTTTTTT. Amino acids: CASGGGALGEKLFF. V and J are TRBV27 and TRBJ1-4, with TRBD1 as a possible D gene (5 bases). This CDR3 comprises 14 residues. Trimming took 8 bases from V and 7 from J, leaving 17 bases between them. CDR1 and CDR2 from the germline V gene are MNHEY and SMNVEV (reference sequence). The entire variable domain, with the rest obtained from reference TRBV27 and TRBJ1-4, is as follows: EAQVTQNPRYLITVTGKKLTVTCSQNMNHEYMSWYRQDPGLGLRQIYYSMNVEVTDKGDVPEGYKVSRKEKRNFPLILESPSPNQTSLYFCASGGGALGEKLFFGSGTQLSVL.